These T cell receptor beta chains were read from a single sample in a study of T cell repertoires in cytomegalovirus infection. One entry per CDR3 protein, called by TCRdb with MiXCR from the reads. The table shows around 740,000 distinct CDR3 sequences, with under 40% occurring only once. Input material: PBMCs. These TCRs come from a human donor in good health (CMV status not recorded). Some clones in this sample may be carry-over from other donors' samples. The CDR3 runs from the conserved cysteine through the conserved F or W. The D gene is left open where the match is weak. A clone size is listed for some rows: how often the clone was seen (once, few, many), or a class if it is expanded.

clone size	D gene	J gene	V gene	CDR3 protein	CDR3 DNA
few	.	TRBJ2-3	TRBV28	CASSFDMDTQYF	TGTGCCAGCAGTTTTGATATGGATACGCAGTATTTT
few	.	TRBJ1-1	TRBV7-6	CASSSLGGGVLNTEAFF	TGTGCCAGCAGCTCCTTGGGTGGGGGTGTGTTGAACACTGAAGCTTTCTTT
few	.	TRBJ1-2	TRBV4-1	CASSQEDRTYGYTF	TGCGCCAGCAGCCAAGAAGACAGGACCTATGGCTACACCTTC
many	TRBD1	TRBJ2-2	TRBV7-2	CASSSGTGRGELFF	TGTGCCAGCAGCTCAGGGACAGGGAGGGGGGAGCTGTTTTTT
few	TRBD2	TRBJ2-5	TRBV19	CASGLAGNQETQYF	TGTGCCAGTGGACTAGCGGGGAACCAAGAGACCCAGTACTTC
.	.	TRBJ1-5	TRBV6-1	CASSRGGSVEQPQHF	TGTGCCAGCAGTCGGGGGGGCTCAGTAGAGCAGCCCCAGCATTTT
few	.	TRBJ2-7	TRBV6-6	CASRWHRAYEQYF	TGTGCCAGCAGATGGCACCGCGCCTACGAGCAGTACTTC
.	.	TRBJ2-1	TRBV28	CASSFGGWQGYNVQFF	TGTGCCAGCAGTTTTGGGGGCTGGCAGGGTTACAATGTGCAGTTCTTC
few	.	TRBJ1-3	TRBV20-1	CSARMPQGYTIYF	TGCAGTGCTAGGATGCCACAGGGATACACCATATATTTT
many	.	TRBJ2-6	TRBV10-3	CAISKISGANVLTF	TGTGCCATCAGTAAAATCTCTGGGGCCAACGTCCTGACTTTC
many	TRBD1	TRBJ1-5	TRBV28	CASSPPSGGGQPQHF	TGTGCCAGCAGCCCTCCCTCAGGGGGTGGTCAGCCCCAGCATTTT
many	TRBD1	TRBJ1-1	TRBV7-2	CASSPRSRGQGQTEAFF	TGTGCCAGCAGCCCGAGAAGTCGGGGACAGGGACAAACTGAAGCTTTCTTT
few	TRBD1	TRBJ1-3	TRBV28	CASSSTGAGNTIYF	TGTGCCAGCAGTTCGACAGGGGCGGGAAACACCATATATTTT
.	.	TRBJ1-1	TRBV7-9	CASSLLGDTQGVTEAFF	TGTGCCAGCAGCTTACTTGGGGATACACAGGGAGTCACTGAAGCTTTCTTT
.	.	TRBJ1-1	TRBV6-4	CASSENEEGEAFF	TGTGCCAGCAGTGAGAACGAGGAGGGTGAAGCTTTCTTT
.	.	TRBJ2-3	TRBV5-8	CASSLTLAASTDTQYF	TGTGCCAGCAGCCTGACCCTAGCTGCTAGCACAGATACGCAGTATTTT
few	.	TRBJ2-3	TRBV2	CASSEDRATDTQYF	TGTGCCAGCAGTGAGGACAGAGCCACAGATACGCAGTATTTT
few	.	TRBJ1-1	TRBV6-6	CATGGGGGRVTEAFF	TGTGCCACCGGAGGAGGTGGGGGTAGGGTCACTGAAGCTTTCTTT
.	.	TRBJ2-4	TRBV25-1	CASSESTRMGVKNIQYF	TGTGCCAGCAGTGAATCAACAAGGATGGGCGTCAAAAACATTCAGTACTTC
.	.	TRBJ1-1	TRBV28	CASSLAGGRGAFF	TGTGCCAGCAGTTTAGCGGGGGGCAGGGGAGCTTTCTTT
.	TRBD2	TRBJ2-3	TRBV7-8	CASSMAGLAGGGDTQYF	TGTGCCAGCAGCATGGCCGGGCTAGCGGGAGGAGGAGATACGCAGTATTTT
.	.	TRBJ1-2	TRBV27	CASSLSRGGTYGYAF	TGTGCCAGCAGTTTATCAAGGGGGGGGACCTATGGCTACGCCTTC
many	TRBD1	TRBJ1-6	TRBV7-2	CASSPLTGTVRINSPLHF	TGTGCCAGCAGCCCATTAACCGGGACAGTTAGGATTAATTCACCCCTCCACTTT
once	TRBD1	TRBJ2-1	TRBV11-2	CASSLGPGGAPLGNEQFF	TGTGCCAGCAGCTTAGGTCCAGGGGGCGCACCCCTTGGGAATGAGCAGTTCTTC
.	TRBD2	TRBJ2-5	TRBV12-3/TRBV12-4	CATSTSGLQETQYF	TGTGCCACCTCTACTAGCGGGTTACAAGAGACCCAGTACTTC
many	.	TRBJ2-5	TRBV7-2	CASSLEGRAETQYF	TGTGCCAGCAGCTTAGAAGGTAGAGCGGAGACCCAGTACTTC
.	TRBD1	TRBJ2-7	TRBV19	CASSTRDRAGDEHYF	TGTGCCAGTAGTACCCGGGACAGGGCTGGCGACGAGCATTACTTC
.	TRBD2	TRBJ2-1	TRBV7-9	CASSLALAGEGEQFF	TGTGCCAGCAGCTTGGCTTTAGCGGGAGAGGGTGAGCAGTTCTTC
.	TRBD1	TRBJ1-1	TRBV19	CASNARDSQAFF	TGTGCCAGTAACGCCCGGGACAGTCAAGCTTTCTTT
few	.	TRBJ2-6	TRBV6-1	CASTDRSGANVLTF	TGTGCCAGCACAGACAGGTCTGGGGCCAACGTCCTGACTTTC
.	.	TRBJ1-1	TRBV7-2	CAISLGAVSTEDFF	TGTGCCATCAGCTTAGGGGCGGTGAGCACTGAAGATTTCTTT
.	TRBD2	TRBJ2-1	TRBV12-3/TRBV12-4	CASTTGRSGNNEQFF	TGTGCCAGCACCACGGGCCGGAGCGGGAACAATGAGCAGTTCTTC
.	TRBD2	TRBJ2-3	TRBV9	CASSPMTSGTDTQYF	TGTGCCAGCAGCCCGATGACTAGCGGTACAGATACGCAGTATTTT
.	TRBD1	TRBJ2-3	TRBV27	CASSTRDRVGADTQYF	TGTGCCAGCAGTACCCGGGACAGGGTTGGGGCAGATACGCAGTATTTT
.	.	TRBJ1-1	TRBV6-6	CASSPKPGEAFF	TGTGCCAGCAGTCCCAAACCAGGGGAAGCTTTCTTT
.	.	TRBJ2-1	TRBV6-6	CASRDYRVVDEQFF	TGTGCCAGCAGGGACTACAGGGTAGTGGATGAGCAGTTCTTC
few	.	TRBJ1-2	TRBV6-1	CASKPWGSYGYTF	TGTGCCAGCAAACCCTGGGGGAGCTATGGCTACACCTTC
.	.	TRBJ1-4	TRBV28	CASRPVSGRVFF	TGTGCCAGCAGGCCTGTCTCGGGACGAGTGTTTTTT
.	.	TRBJ2-3	TRBV29-1	CSVGIQGTGTQYF	TGCAGCGTTGGGATACAGGGAACGGGTACGCAGTATTTT